This T cell receptor beta chain came from a study of beta chain features in type 1 diabetes. Study results and caveats: Amplification by PCR could prefer shorter templates, with the same effect in patients and controls. There was a moderate but significant shortening of TCRB CDR3s in all four CD4+ subsets of Type 1 diabetes patients. Insertion counts at VDJ junctions were lower in type 1 diabetes patients, who also showed more deletions there.

The whole isolated RNA underwent reverse transcription, so sequencing captured expressed TCRB transcripts. Average read counts of stem cell-like memory T cell samples were about 1.01 million. This table comes from immunoSEQ multiplex PCR, and its TCRdb copy is limited to in-frame clones, with some not included. This sample has approximately 110,000 clones, with 40% found just once. As to this clone: Its cognate antigen is unknown.

V lost 5 bases and J 4 bases, leaving 15 bases between the germline ends. The CDR3 consists of 15 residues. CDR1 is SGHDT and CDR2 is YYEEEE in the germline V gene. This chain joins TRBV5-6 and TRBJ2-2; D call uncertain. Sample: stem cell memory CD4+ T cells from blood. This TCR derives from a woman in her late teens or twenties in good health. CDR3 bases: TGTGCCAGCAGTCCTGGAGCATACGGCACCGGGGAGCTGTTTTTT. Encoded protein: CASSPGAYGTGELFF.